Sequencing of this T cell receptor beta chain was carried out in a study of OX40 agonist ivuxolimab in advanced cancers. Study-level information: Subjects had a mean age of around 63 years, with a range of roughly 23 to 79; just over 80% were male.

CDR3 length: 13 residues. Germline-derived CDR1 and CDR2 are SGHTA and FQGNSA. Sequencing was performed with immunoSEQ multiplex PCR; in TCRdb, only in-frame clones are kept and a portion is missing. The sample comprises 15,000 to 20,000 clones, more than 75% of which are singletons, and 2% to 2.5% rests with the top ten. The TCR originated in an adult with an advanced solid tumor such as melanoma, head and neck, liver or kidney cancer. The rearrangement links TRBV7-2 to TRBJ2-5, with 7 nucleotides matching TRBD2. TRBJ2-7 matches the DNA end more closely, so the J call is doubtful. The source material was CD4+ or CD8+ T cells sorted from blood, sampled in a trial of the OX40 agonist ivuxolimab. The CDR3 DNA reads TGTGCCAGCAAAAGCGGGAATTCCTACGAGCAGTACTTC. Encoded protein: CASKSGNSYEQYF.